The clone carrying this T cell receptor (beta chain) was detected only once. Antigen specificity is unknown. This specimen belongs to a study of CD8+ T cells in alopecia areata. Study-wide results and limits: Mice showed clearer TCR sharing than patients did, a gap that was possibly HLA-related.

The CDR3 is made up of 13 amino acids. Germline loops: CDR1 GTSNPN, CDR2 SVGIG (reference sequence). With 4 bases removed from V and 7 bases from J, the gap between germline ends came to 16 bases. Peripheral blood, together with lesional scalp punch biopsies, was collected from alopecia areata patients. Sequencing relied on a cDNA template that was reverse transcribed from extracted RNA. Produced via immunoSEQ multiplex PCR; TCRdb's table is partial and in-frame only. The sample lists some 120,000 clones, around 50% occurring once. The chain recombines TRBV30 with TRBJ1-2; D uncertain. The clonotype originates from a human donor with alopecia areata. Sequenced sample: NKG2D-low CD8+ T cells sorted from blood. The CDR3 sequence: CAWTEVLSGGYTF. The DNA of the CDR3 is TGTGCCTGGACGGAAGTTCTGTCTGGTGGCTACACCTTC.